This is a list of T cell receptor beta chains from one sample in a study of beta chain features in type 1 diabetes. Repertoires were generated with immunoSEQ multiplex PCR, while TCRdb's copy carries only in-frame clones and drops some. The repertoire holds 640,000 or so clones, about an eighth seen once, with 0.022% in the top ten. The sequenced sample was naive CD4+ T cells from blood. All receptors come from a man between 18 and 29 years old with type 1 diabetes. CDR3s include the opening cysteine and the closing phenylalanine or tryptophan. The D gene is left open where the match is weak. Rows may omit the clone size; those that give it use once, few, many or a size class.

NA	NA	TRBV9	TRBJ2-7	CASSVGVLGEQYF	TGTGCCAGCAGCGTAGGTGTTCTGGGCGAGCAGTACTTC
TRBD1	NA	TRBV2	TRBJ1-2	CAVGQGEYGYTF	TGTGCGGTGGGACAGGGTGAATATGGCTACACCTTC
NA	NA	TRBV7-9	TRBJ2-5	CASSLAHLNQETQYF	TGTGCCAGCAGCTTAGCCCATCTGAATCAAGAGACCCAGTACTTC
NA	NA	TRBV29-1	TRBJ2-6	CSVGGAWGTSGANVLTF	TGCAGCGTTGGGGGAGCATGGGGCACCTCTGGGGCCAACGTCCTGACTTTC
NA	NA	TRBV25-1	TRBJ2-5	CASSSGVPGETQYF	TGTGCCAGCAGTTCAGGGGTGCCGGGGGAGACCCAGTACTTC
TRBD2	NA	TRBV10-3	TRBJ2-1	CAISGNGLAGGLSYNEQFF	TGTGCCATCAGTGGTAACGGACTAGCGGGGGGGCTTAGCTACAATGAGCAGTTCTTC
NA	few	TRBV19	TRBJ1-5	CASSIGIPVDQPQHF	TGTGCCAGTAGTATCGGAATCCCTGTTGATCAGCCCCAGCATTTT
NA	few	TRBV7-2	TRBJ1-5	CASSRVGQPQHF	TGTGCCAGCAGCCGAGTTGGCCAGCCCCAGCATTTT
NA	NA	TRBV27	TRBJ1-6	CASSFWDTANSPLHF	TGTGCCAGCAGTTTTTGGGACACAGCTAATTCACCCCTCCACTTT
TRBD2	few	TRBV30	TRBJ2-5	CAWSPGGETQYF	TGTGCCTGGTCCCCGGGGGGAGAGACCCAGTACTTC
NA	NA	TRBV7-9	TRBJ2-7	CASSAGGNSHYFWYF	TGTGCCAGCAGCGCCGGGGGAAACAGCCATTACTTTTGGTACTTC
NA	NA	TRBV7-6	TRBJ2-1	CASSLELGASQFF	TGTGCCAGCAGCCTTGAACTGGGGGCCTCTCAGTTCTTC
TRBD2	NA	TRBV5-1	TRBJ2-3	CASSPSGRDPHTQYF	TGCGCCAGCAGCCCTAGCGGGAGGGACCCCCACACGCAGTATTTT
TRBD1	NA	TRBV11-3	TRBJ2-7	CASSLGTGHEQYF	TGTGCCAGCAGCTTAGGGACAGGCCACGAGCAGTACTTC
NA	few	TRBV9	TRBJ1-1	CASSVGVMNTEAFF	TGTGCCAGCAGCGTAGGAGTCATGAACACTGAAGCTTTCTTT
NA	NA	TRBV30	TRBJ2-7	CAWGTQGSQYF	TGTGCCTGGGGAACCCAAGGGTCCCAGTACTTC
NA	few	TRBV19	TRBJ1-5	CATGTENQPQHF	TGTGCCACCGGGACGGAGAATCAGCCCCAGCATTTT
TRBD2	NA	TRBV19	TRBJ2-7	CASSISGGLHYEQYF	TGTGCCAGTAGTATTAGCGGGGGGCTCCACTACGAGCAGTACTTC
NA	NA	TRBV29-1	TRBJ2-1	CSVEPRLSYNEQFF	TGCAGCGTTGAACCACGTTTATCCTACAATGAGCAGTTCTTC
NA	NA	TRBV5-4	TRBJ2-7	CASSVGREREQYF	TGTGCCAGCAGCGTGGGAAGAGAACGGGAGCAGTACTTC
TRBD1	few	TRBV11-2	TRBJ2-1	CASSSQGFEQFF	TGTGCCAGCAGCTCACAGGGGTTTGAGCAGTTCTTC
TRBD2	NA	TRBV14	TRBJ2-1	CASSASGGTPHNEQFF	TGTGCCAGCAGCGCGAGCGGGGGGACCCCCCACAATGAGCAGTTCTTC
TRBD1	NA	TRBV2	TRBJ2-2	CASGQGATGELFF	TGTGCCAGCGGACAGGGGGCCACCGGGGAGCTGTTTTTT
NA	NA	TRBV14	TRBJ1-1	CASSQQALLNTEAFF	TGTGCCAGCAGCCAACAGGCCCTTCTGAACACTGAAGCTTTCTTT
NA	few	TRBV6-1	TRBJ2-7	CASSEWGDTRYEQYF	TGTGCCAGCAGTGAATGGGGGGATACCCGCTACGAGCAGTACTTC
NA	few	TRBV7-9	TRBJ2-7	CASSSSPYEQYF	TGTGCCAGCAGTAGTTCCCCCTACGAGCAGTACTTC
NA	few	TRBV10-3	TRBJ2-2	CAISLGRENTGELFF	TGTGCCATCAGTTTAGGCAGGGAGAACACCGGGGAGCTGTTTTTT
NA	NA	TRBV10-2	TRBJ2-1	CATARGTYNEQFF	TGCGCCACCGCCCGGGGCACCTACAATGAGCAGTTCTTC
NA	NA	TRBV15	TRBJ1-1	CATSNPTGQLNTEAFF	TGTGCCACCAGCAACCCTACCGGACAGCTGAACACTGAAGCTTTCTTT
TRBD1	NA	TRBV2	TRBJ2-2	CASSPWGQAGELFF	TGTGCCAGCAGCCCGTGGGGACAGGCCGGGGAGCTGTTTTTT
TRBD2	NA	TRBV25-1	TRBJ2-7	CATISRAGVNYEQYF	TGTGCCACCATCAGTAGGGCGGGGGTAAACTACGAGCAGTACTTC
NA	NA	TRBV18	TRBJ2-5	CASSPMDSLGETQYF	TGTGCCAGCTCACCCATGGACAGCCTCGGCGAGACCCAGTACTTC
NA	NA	TRBV19	TRBJ2-7	CASSIVATTYEQYF	TGTGCCAGTAGTATTGTGGCCACTACCTACGAGCAGTACTTC
TRBD2	NA	TRBV7-2	TRBJ2-1	CASSLVSGGLNEQFF	TGTGCCAGCAGCTTAGTTAGCGGGGGCCTCAATGAGCAGTTCTTC
NA	NA	TRBV2	TRBJ2-2	CASSELGTVNTGELFF	TGTGCCAGCAGTGAGCTGGGAACAGTCAACACCGGGGAGCTGTTTTTT
NA	NA	TRBV29-1	TRBJ2-1	CSVASSLNEQFF	TGCAGCGTTGCTTCCAGCCTCAATGAGCAGTTCTTC
NA	few	TRBV30	TRBJ1-5	CAWSVYSGAPQHF	TGTGCCTGGAGTGTATATTCGGGGGCGCCCCAGCATTTT
NA	few	TRBV6-5	TRBJ2-3	CASSYRQGTDTQYF	TGTGCCAGCAGTTACCGGCAGGGGACAGATACGCAGTATTTT
NA	NA	TRBV6-5	TRBJ1-6	CASSYSGVYNSPLHF	TGTGCCAGCAGTTACTCAGGGGTTTATAATTCACCCCTCCACTTT
TRBD1	many	TRBV10-3	TRBJ2-2	CAITGQVTGELFF	TGTGCCATCACGGGACAGGTCACCGGGGAGCTGTTTTTT
NA	NA	TRBV2	TRBJ2-7	CASSEVEGRSYEQYF	TGTGCCAGCAGTGAAGTTGAGGGTAGGTCCTACGAGCAGTACTTC
NA	few	TRBV29-1	TRBJ2-2	CSVENHANTGELFF	TGCAGCGTTGAGAACCACGCGAACACCGGGGAGCTGTTTTTT
NA	NA	TRBV19	TRBJ2-3	CASSRVTDTQYF	TGTGCCAGTAGTAGAGTCACAGATACGCAGTATTTT
NA	few	TRBV20-1	TRBJ2-6	CSAAWANVLTF	TGCAGTGCTGCCTGGGCCAACGTCCTGACTTTC
TRBD1	few	TRBV5-1	TRBJ2-1	CASSFSTGVSYNEQFF	TGCGCCAGCAGCTTCTCGACAGGGGTCTCCTACAATGAGCAGTTCTTC
TRBD1	few	TRBV29-1	TRBJ2-7	CSVGTGWAYEQYF	TGCAGCGTGGGGACAGGGTGGGCCTACGAGCAGTACTTC
NA	NA	TRBV6-6	TRBJ2-3	CASSSGGNTQYF	TGTGCCAGCAGCTCCGGAGGAAATACGCAGTATTTT
NA	few	TRBV27	TRBJ1-4	CASSTQGWANEKLFF	TGTGCCAGCAGTACACAGGGCTGGGCTAATGAAAAACTGTTTTTT
NA	few	TRBV18	TRBJ2-3	CAGQFPGTDTQYF	TGTGCCGGGCAGTTTCCCGGCACAGATACGCAGTATTTT
NA	few	TRBV5-6	TRBJ1-1	CASSLGQMNTEAFF	TGTGCCAGCAGCTTGGGACAGATGAACACTGAAGCTTTCTTT
TRBD1	NA	TRBV5-1	TRBJ2-1	CASSRTGGTYNEQFF	TGCGCCAGCAGCCGCACAGGGGGAACCTACAATGAGCAGTTCTTC
TRBD2	NA	TRBV28	TRBJ2-6	CASSLARGSSGANVLTF	TGTGCCAGCAGTTTGGCGCGGGGGAGCTCTGGGGCCAACGTCCTGACTTTC
NA	NA	TRBV30	TRBJ2-7	CASTGSPVPSYEQYF	TGTGCCAGTACAGGGTCCCCCGTCCCTTCCTACGAGCAGTACTTC
NA	few	TRBV10-3	TRBJ1-5	CAISEPGQSNQPQHF	TGTGCCATCAGTGAACCTGGACAGAGCAATCAGCCCCAGCATTTT
NA	NA	TRBV28	TRBJ1-2	CASSPAFYGYTF	TGTGCCAGCAGCCCAGCGTTCTATGGCTACACCTTC
TRBD2	few	TRBV2	TRBJ2-3	CASSEALAGPTDTQYF	TGTGCCAGCAGTGAAGCGTTAGCGGGGCCCACAGATACGCAGTATTTT
NA	few	TRBV9	TRBJ1-2	CASSALGGTIYGYTF	TGTGCCAGCAGCGCGCTGGGCGGGACCATCTATGGCTACACCTTC
TRBD1	few	TRBV5-1	TRBJ1-1	CASSEGANTEAFF	TGCGCCAGCAGCGAGGGGGCGAACACTGAAGCTTTCTTT